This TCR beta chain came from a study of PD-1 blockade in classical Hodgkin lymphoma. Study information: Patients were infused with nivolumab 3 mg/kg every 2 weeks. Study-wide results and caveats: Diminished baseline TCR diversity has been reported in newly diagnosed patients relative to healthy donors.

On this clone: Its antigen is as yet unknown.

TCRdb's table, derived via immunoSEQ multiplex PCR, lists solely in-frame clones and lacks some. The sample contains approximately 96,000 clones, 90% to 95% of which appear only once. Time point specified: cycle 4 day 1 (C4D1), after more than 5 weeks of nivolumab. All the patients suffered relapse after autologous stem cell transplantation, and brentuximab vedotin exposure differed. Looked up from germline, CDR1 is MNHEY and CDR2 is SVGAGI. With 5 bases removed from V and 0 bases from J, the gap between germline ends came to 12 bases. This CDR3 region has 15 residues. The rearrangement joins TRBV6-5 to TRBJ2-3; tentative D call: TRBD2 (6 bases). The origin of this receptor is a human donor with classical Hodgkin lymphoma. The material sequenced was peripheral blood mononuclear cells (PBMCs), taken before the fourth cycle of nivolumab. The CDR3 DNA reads TGTGCCAGCAGTCGCCCGGGACTTAGCACAGATACGCAGTATTTT. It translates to CASSRPGLSTDTQYF.